Each of the 31 T cell receptor beta chains below was sequenced from the same sample in a study of shared clonotypes between healthy human individuals. TCRdb's table, derived via immunoSEQ multiplex PCR, lists solely in-frame clones and lacks some. The repertoire holds 2 million to 2.5 million clones, with approximately 96% as singletons. Sequencing was performed on naive CD4+ T cells sorted from blood. Subset indicated: CD45RA+ positively selected. Every receptor here comes from a man between 18 and 35 years old in good health.

The V gene is TRBV6-1, the J gene TRBJ2-2, with 11 nucleotides matching TRBD2. With V trimmed by 3 bases and J by 4 bases, 7 bases remained unmatched. Germline values: CDR1 MNHNS, CDR2 SASEGT. This CDR3 has 17 residues. For the CDR3, the DNA is TGTGCCAGCAGTGAGGCTCGGACTAGCGGGCGCACCGGGGAGCTGTTTTTT. This codes for CASSEARTSGRTGELFF.

The chain links TRBV14 to TRBJ2-6; 8 bases are shared with TRBD1. Germline V gene data show CDR1 as SGHDN and CDR2 as FVKESK. This CDR3 contains 19 residues. Trimming cost V 4 bases and J 2 bases; bases outside gene matches: 13. In nucleotides, the CDR3 is TGTGCCAGCAGCCCGGACAGGGTCGGGGGTTGGGCTGGGGCCAACGTCCTGACTTTC. Translation: CASSPDRVGGWAGANVLTF.

The rearrangement joins TRBV7-9 to TRBJ2-1, with D unresolved. The CDR3 is 13 amino acids. The germline gives CDR1 SEHNR, CDR2 FQNEAQ (reference sequence). V dropped 6 bases and J dropped 0 bases, with 6 bases sitting between them. The CDR3 nucleotides read TGTGCCAGCAGGAGGTTCTCCTACAATGAGCAGTTCTTC. Protein sequence: CASRRFSYNEQFF.

The chain links TRBV6-6 to TRBJ1-1; a possible D gene is TRBD1 (6 bases). There are 16 residues in the CDR3. Germline lookup yields CDR1 MNHNY and CDR2 SVGAGI (reference sequence). The ends were cut back, 2 bases at V and 5 bases at J, with 18 bases in the middle. CDR3: CASSYPSDSGKTEAFF. Here the CDR3 DNA reads TGTGCCAGCAGTTACCCATCGGACAGTGGAAAAACTGAAGCTTTCTTT.

V and J are TRBV4-3 and TRBJ1-4, with D tentatively TRBD1 (6 bases). The V gene lost 3 bases and the J gene lost 4 bases, with 15 bases spanning the gap. CDR1 and CDR2 from the germline V gene are LGHNA and YSLEER. This CDR3 spans 16 amino acids. This chain's CDR3 is CASSQDLTGLNEKLFF. CDR3 in DNA: TGCGCCAGCAGCCAGGACTTGACAGGCCTTAATGAAAAACTGTTTTTT.

The chain links TRBV2 to TRBJ2-3, with 14 nucleotides matching TRBD2. Trimming took 6 bases from V and 5 from J; bases not matched to a gene: 7. There are 16 residues in the CDR3. Germline V gene sequence: CDR1 SNHLY, CDR2 FYNNEI. The CDR3 DNA sequence: TGTGCCAGCAGACTGACTAGCGGGAGGGCAGGAGATACGCAGTATTTT. Protein product: CASRLTSGRAGDTQYF.

The chain is built from TRBV30 and TRBJ2-1; possibly TRBD2 for D (5 bases). The CDR3 spans 19 residues. V lost 1 base and J lost 2, with 24 bases in between. The V gene's germline CDR1 is GTSNPN and CDR2 SVGIG (reference sequence). This CDR3 is CAWSGSRVSTSSAYNEQFF. CDR3 bases: TGTGCCTGGAGTGGGAGCCGAGTGTCTACTAGTTCGGCCTACAATGAGCAGTTCTTC.

This chain joins TRBV7-2 and TRBJ2-6; D gene ambiguous. The CDR3 spans 19 residues. Per the germline V gene, CDR1 is SGHTA and CDR2 is FQGNSA. The V end lost 1 base, the J end lost 1 base, and 17 bases lay between the germline ends. The CDR3 DNA reads TGTGCCAGCAGCTTAGTGGTCATCAGGCTCCTTTCTGGGGCCAACGTCCTGACTTTC. It specifies CASSLVVIRLLSGANVLTF. The variable domain in full, with the rest retrieved from reference TRBV7-2 and TRBJ2-6, is GAGVSQSPSNKVTEKGKDVELRCDPISGHTALYWYRQSLGQGLEFLIYFQGNSAPDKSGLPSDRFSAERTGGSVSTLTIQRTQQEDSAVYLCASSLVVIRLLSGANVLTFGAGSRLTVL.

The gene calls are TRBV5-1 and TRBJ2-7; 7 nucleotides match TRBD1. Unmatched junction bases numbered 8, after V lost 4 bases and J lost 1 base. This CDR3 is 15 amino acids long. Germline loops: CDR1 SGHRS, CDR2 YFSETQ. The CDR3 here is CASSRGPTVSYEQYF. The CDR3 bases are TGCGCCAGCAGCAGGGGGCCGACGGTTTCCTACGAGCAGTACTTC. Looking up the rest from reference TRBV5-1 and TRBJ2-7 gives the full variable domain: KAGVTQTPRYLIKTRGQQVTLSCSPISGHRSVSWYQQTPGQGLQFLFEYFSETQRNKGNFPGRFSGRQFSNSRSEMNVSTLELGDSALYLCASSRGPTVSYEQYFGPGTRLTVT.

The CDR3 DNA reads as TGTGCCAGCAGTGACCAGGAGGGATCACCCCTCCACTTT. This encodes CASSDQEGSPLHF. The V and J genes are TRBV2 and TRBJ1-6; D gene uncertain. The V gene's germline CDR1 is SNHLY and CDR2 FYNNEI. V dropped 3 bases and J dropped 10 bases, with 10 bases sitting between them. The CDR3 sequence is 13 residues long.

The chain uses TRBV2 and TRBJ1-1; no clear D gene. V lost 6 bases and J lost 8, with 13 bases in between. Germline V gene sequence: CDR1 SNHLY, CDR2 FYNNEI. The length of the CDR3 is 12 residues. The CDR3 spells CASREGGSEAFF. Here the CDR3 DNA reads TGTGCCAGCAGGGAGGGTGGATCCGAAGCTTTCTTT.

CDR3 bases: TGCGCCAGCAGCTTGGGTCCCGGCAGAGGCTACACTGAAGCTTTCTTT. This encodes CASSLGPGRGYTEAFF. The genes are TRBV5-1 and TRBJ1-1; D call uncertain. CDR1 is SGHRS and CDR2 is YFSETQ in the germline V gene. The ends were cut back, 0 bases at V and 3 bases at J, with 15 bases in the middle. The CDR3 spans 16 residues.

The chain employs TRBV7-2 and TRBJ1-4; D unresolved. V was trimmed by 1 base and J by 8 bases, leaving 8 bases between them. This CDR3 is 13 amino acids long. Germline CDR1 and CDR2: SGHTA and FQGNSA. The CDR3 bases are TGTGCCAGCAGCTTAGGTTTCAGGGAAAAACTGTTTTTT. It is translated as CASSLGFREKLFF. Full variable domain (rest looked up from reference TRBV7-2 and TRBJ1-4): GAGVSQSPSNKVTEKGKDVELRCDPISGHTALYWYRQSLGQGLEFLIYFQGNSAPDKSGLPSDRFSAERTGGSVSTLTIQRTQQEDSAVYLCASSLGFREKLFFGSGTQLSVL.

The chain couples TRBV5-1 to TRBJ1-5; D remains ambiguous. The CDR3 consists of 14 residues. Trimming removed 4 bases from V and 7 bases from J, with 15 bases in between. Germline CDR1 and CDR2: SGHRS and YFSETQ. The CDR3 coding sequence is TGCGCCAGCAGCGTGACACGGCTATTCCAGCCCCAGCATTTT. Protein product: CASSVTRLFQPQHF.

The chain couples TRBV5-5 to TRBJ2-7, with D perhaps matching TRBD2 (7 bases). V gave up 0 bases and J gave up 0 bases, with 13 bases separating them. The CDR3 is made up of 16 amino acids. Per germline, CDR1 SGHKS and CDR2 YYEKEE (reference sequence). CDR3 nucleotides: TGTGCCAGCAGCTTGGGATTCGGGGGGCCCTCCTACGAGCAGTACTTC. Translating it yields CASSLGFGGPSYEQYF.

The chain joins TRBV2 to TRBJ1-5; possible D gene TRBD1, 6 bases. Germline values: CDR1 SNHLY, CDR2 FYNNEI. V was cut by 8 bases and J by 3 bases, with 11 bases left in between. The CDR3 runs to 13 residues. The CDR3 here is CASGGAVNQPQHF. The DNA of the CDR3 is TGTGCCAGCGGGGGGGCAGTCAATCAGCCCCAGCATTTT.

V is TRBV9 and J is TRBJ1-2; the match to TRBD1 covers 8 bases. The V segment lost 0 bases and the J segment 7 bases; nucleotides outside the gene matches: 14. This CDR3 comprises 17 residues. Germline CDR1 is SGDLS and CDR2 is YYNGEE. The CDR3 is CASSVGNLLQGESGYTF. For the CDR3, the DNA is TGTGCCAGCAGCGTAGGAAATTTGTTACAGGGGGAGAGTGGCTACACCTTC.

The chain employs TRBV7-8 and TRBJ1-3; 8 bases line up with TRBD1. V trimming: 5 bases; J trimming: 0 bases; junction bases outside the gene matches: 6. Germline-derived CDR1 and CDR2 are SGHVS and FQNEAQ. The CDR3 covers 16 residues. CDR3 protein: CASSPRQGRSGNTIYF. The CDR3, as DNA: TGTGCCAGCAGCCCGCGACAGGGGCGCTCTGGAAACACCATATATTTT.

The chain has TRBV11-2 and TRBJ2-7; the D gene is possibly TRBD1 (5 bases). Between the trimmed V and J ends, which lost 5 bases and 4 bases, there was a span of 12 bases. The CDR3 is made up of 13 amino acids. CDR1 is SGHAT and CDR2 is FQNNGV in the germline V gene. The CDR3 nucleotides are TGTGCCAGCAGCCAGGGCCCAGGGTACGAGCAGTACTTC. It codes for CASSQGPGYEQYF. The whole variable domain, remainder taken from reference TRBV11-2 and TRBJ2-7, is EAGVAQSPRYKIIEKRQSVAFWCNPISGHATLYWYQQILGQGPKLLIQFQNNGVVDDSQLPKDRFSAERLKGVDSTLKIQPAKLEDSAVYLCASSQGPGYEQYFGPGTRLTVT.

The chain uses TRBV19 and TRBJ1-1; no clear D. The CDR3 sequence is 15 residues long. Looked up from germline, CDR1 is LNHDA and CDR2 is SQIVND (reference sequence). V gave up 3 bases and J gave up 2 bases, with 13 bases separating them. The CDR3 protein is CASSIMSGDNTEAFF. CDR3 nucleotide sequence: TGTGCCAGTAGTATCATGTCCGGGGATAACACTGAAGCTTTCTTT.

The chain links TRBV18 to TRBJ2-1; D possibly corresponds to TRBD1 (5 bases). Between the trimmed V and J ends, which lost 3 bases and 7 bases, there was a span of 19 bases. CDR1 and CDR2 (germline): KGHSH, LQKENI. CDR3 length equals 16 residues. The DNA for the CDR3 is TGTGCCAGCTCACCTATAACAGGCCTTCCAGGGAATGAGCAGTTCTTC. Protein sequence: CASSPITGLPGNEQFF.

This chain joins TRBV7-9 and TRBJ2-5; 7 bases fit TRBD2. J lost 2 bases, V lost 4 bases, and 4 bases had no gene match. Germline CDR1 SEHNR, CDR2 FQNEAQ (reference sequence). The CDR3 is made up of 14 amino acids. This CDR3 is CASSSGTKQETQYF. Here the CDR3 DNA reads TGTGCCAGCAGCTCGGGGACTAAACAAGAGACCCAGTACTTC.

In this sample, this clone turned up once. CDR3 amino acids: CASRSADRGYNSPLHF. CDR3 DNA: TGTGCCAGCCGATCGGCCGACAGGGGCTATAATTCACCCCTCCACTTT. This rearrangement joins TRBV11-1 to TRBJ1-6, with TRBD1 matching 8 bases. The trim removed 8 bases at V and 3 bases at J, leaving 9 bases unmatched. Germline V gene lookup returns CDR1 SGHAT and CDR2 FQDESV (reference sequence). The CDR3 is 16 residues long.

The V call is TRBV4-1, the J call TRBJ1-1; D possibly corresponds to TRBD1 (6 bases). V lost 4 bases to trimming and J lost 6 bases, with 15 bases between them. This CDR3 spans 14 amino acids. Germline-derived CDR1 and CDR2 are MGHRA and YSYEKL. CDR3 nucleotides: TGCGCCAGCAGCCTCCGGGGGGGCGAGGCTGAAGCTTTCTTT. Its protein is CASSLRGGEAEAFF.

The chain links TRBV5-1 to TRBJ2-7, with D possibly called TRBD1 or TRBD2 (7 bases each). This CDR3 comprises 15 residues. V gave up 3 bases and J gave up 3 bases, with 16 bases separating them. Germline CDR1 is SGHRS and CDR2 is YFSETQ. As DNA, the CDR3 is TGCGCCAGCAGCTGGGAGGGGCAGGGGGACTACGAGCAGTACTTC. This sequence encodes CASSWEGQGDYEQYF.

The gene calls are TRBV19 and TRBJ2-7; D call uncertain. Trimming took off 3 bases at V and 7 bases at J, with 19 bases between the two ends. Germline lookup yields CDR1 LNHDA and CDR2 SQIVND (reference sequence). The length of the CDR3 is 15 residues. The CDR3 protein is CASSIDSPPAGEQYF. The CDR3 nucleotides are TGTGCCAGTAGTATTGACTCACCCCCCGCAGGAGAGCAGTACTTC.

The V and J genes are TRBV7-2 and TRBJ1-4; TRBD1 is a possible D gene (5 bases). The V end was cut by 4 bases, the J end by 7 bases, with 22 bases between. The CDR3 runs to 17 residues. The germline CDR1 and CDR2 sequences are SGHTA and FQGNSA. The DNA of the CDR3 is TGTGCCAGCAGCTGGGGGATGGGGCAGGGCGACGGTGAAAAACTGTTTTTT. This gives the protein CASSWGMGQGDGEKLFF.

With respect to this clone: This specimen includes other DNA sequences encoding the same CDR3. The chain couples TRBV7-9 to TRBJ2-7, with a possible D match to TRBD1 (6 bases). Germline-derived CDR1 and CDR2 are SEHNR and FQNEAQ (reference sequence). Trimming cost V 4 bases and J 1 base, with 11 bases left between them. The length of the CDR3 is 14 residues. CDR3: CASSSTGLSYEQYF. The CDR3 DNA reads TGTGCCAGCAGCTCCACAGGGCTTTCCTACGAGCAGTACTTC.

This chain joins TRBV7-2 and TRBJ1-2, with a possible D match to TRBD1 (5 bases). Trimming took off 1 base at V and 7 bases at J, with 22 bases between the two ends. CDR1 SGHTA and CDR2 FQGNSA come from the germline V gene. This CDR3 contains 17 residues. CDR3 nucleotides: TGTGCCAGCAGCTTAGGCGAAGGGGCGGCGTCATTCAGTGGCTACACCTTC. As protein: CASSLGEGAASFSGYTF.

This chain joins TRBV4-1 and TRBJ2-1; TRBD2 aligns across 9 bases. The junction had 4 bases not matched to a gene; V was cut back by 1 base and J by 3 bases. This CDR3 is 16 amino acids long. The V gene's germline CDR1 is MGHRA and CDR2 YSYEKL. The CDR3 DNA sequence: TGCGCCAGCAGCCAAGGACTAGCGGCCAACTACAATGAGCAGTTCTTC. Amino acid sequence: CASSQGLAANYNEQFF.

This chain links TRBV6-1 with TRBJ1-6; perhaps TRBD1 as D (5 bases). Trimming removed 1 base at V and 10 bases at J, with 17 bases between. The V gene's germline CDR1 is MNHNS and CDR2 SASEGT. The CDR3 is 16 residues long. CDR3 nucleotide sequence: TGTGCCAGCAGTGAAGACCAAGGATACGGGGGGTCACCCCTCCACTTT. Its protein product is CASSEDQGYGGSPLHF.